The sequence of this TCR beta chain was determined in a study of blood T cell repertoires in COVID-19 (TCRdb year 2020). Background for the entire study: Samples covering the acute and convalescent phases of COVID-19 were provided by collaborators in the United States, Italy and Spain. The samples were drawn from the first 160 participants of the ongoing ImmuneRACE study and from some 1,300 subjects provided by 6 global collaborators. A freely available public database, intended as a resource for researchers studying the immune response to SARS-CoV-2, is where the repertoires were released. HLA class I and class II types, where available, came from metadata supplied by the sample provider rather than from assay-based typing. The material from the prospective study consisted of cDNA or gDNA derived from T cells, B-cell-depleted T cells, or PBMCs. Deeply sampled blood TCRbeta repertoires from subjects exposed to, actively infected with, or recovered from COVID-19 were included in the dataset. The sample metadata nearly always contained a de-identified subject ID, COVID-19 status, age in years and sex.

TCRbeta CDR3 regions were amplified from genomic DNA by means of the immunoSEQ Assay, a bias-controlled multiplex PCR. Per the source publication's procedure: The number of nucleated cells in each sample was estimated by amplification of reference gene primers within the assay. To quantify the absolute abundance of each unique TCRbeta CDR3 rearrangement, sequence reads were collapsed and filtered. For each sample, productive Simpson clonality was calculated as the square root of Simpson's diversity index across productive rearrangements. As stored in TCRdb, this immuneACCESS dataset retains in-frame rearrangements with V and J assigned. A fraction of the clones does not appear; measured against another copy, unresolved V genes explain less than half of the discrepancy, and the remainder lacks a known reason. The D gene and trimming were derived from the DNA, and the V and J assignments and clone size from that table. This sample has roughly 100,000 clones in its table, and over 65% of those were observed once. The top ten hold 6% to 6.5% of the sample.

What the work shows at the level of the full study, not this receptor alone: The amount of clinical and demographic metadata varied by source and participant and was provided uncurated.

At the junction V is shortened by 6 bases and J by 6 bases, with 10 bases in between. According to the germline V gene, CDR1 reads MGHDK and CDR2 reads SYGVNS. The CDR3 starts with the cysteine, ends with the phenylalanine, and has 12 residues. Kept here is only the CDR3 DNA, which spans 36 bases and is read in frame from base 1. As to this clone: The target of this receptor is not known. Nothing much larger sits one base from this clone, and base qualities are not available.

One collaborating source in Seattle enrolled patients during active infection and followed them longitudinally through the course of disease. The collaborating institutions used their own protocols to collect whole blood in K2EDTA tubes. For TCRbeta analysis, collaborators shipped samples in one of three forms: frozen whole blood, isolated PBMCs, or DNA extracted from either of those sample types. The rearranged chain carries TRBV25-1 and TRBJ2-3; the D gene is not confidently resolved. The clonotype was recovered from a man aged 80 or over with COVID-19, enrolled during active disease. The sequenced material came from peripheral blood. This receptor carries the CDR3 CASRNPTDTQYF. The nucleotides read TGTGCCAGCAGAAACCCTACCGATACGCAGTATTTT.